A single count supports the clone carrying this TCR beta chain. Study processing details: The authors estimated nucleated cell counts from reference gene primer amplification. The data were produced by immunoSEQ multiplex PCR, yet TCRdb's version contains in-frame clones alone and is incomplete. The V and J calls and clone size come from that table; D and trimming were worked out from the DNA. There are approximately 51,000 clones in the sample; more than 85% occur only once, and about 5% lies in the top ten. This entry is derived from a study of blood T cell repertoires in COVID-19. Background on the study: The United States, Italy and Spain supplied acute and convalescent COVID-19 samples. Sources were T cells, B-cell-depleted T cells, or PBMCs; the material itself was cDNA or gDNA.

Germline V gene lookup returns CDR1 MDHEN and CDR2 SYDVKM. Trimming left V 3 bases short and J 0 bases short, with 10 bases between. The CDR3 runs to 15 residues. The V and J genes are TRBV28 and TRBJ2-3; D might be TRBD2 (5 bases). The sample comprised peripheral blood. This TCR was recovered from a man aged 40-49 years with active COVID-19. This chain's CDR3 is CASSLNGISTDTQYF. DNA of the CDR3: TGTGCCAGCAGTTTGAACGGGATCAGCACAGATACGCAGTATTTT.